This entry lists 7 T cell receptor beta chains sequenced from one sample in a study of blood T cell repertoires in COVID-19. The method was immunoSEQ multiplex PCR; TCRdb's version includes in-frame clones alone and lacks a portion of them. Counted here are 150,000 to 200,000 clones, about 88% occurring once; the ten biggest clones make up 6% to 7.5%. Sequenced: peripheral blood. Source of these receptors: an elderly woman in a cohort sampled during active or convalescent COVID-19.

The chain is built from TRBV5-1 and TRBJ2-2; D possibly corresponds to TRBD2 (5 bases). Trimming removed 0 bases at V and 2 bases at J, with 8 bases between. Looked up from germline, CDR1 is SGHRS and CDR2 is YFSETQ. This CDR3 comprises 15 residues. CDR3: CASSLESGNTGELFF. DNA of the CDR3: TGCGCCAGCAGCTTGGAGAGCGGAAACACCGGGGAGCTGTTTTTT.

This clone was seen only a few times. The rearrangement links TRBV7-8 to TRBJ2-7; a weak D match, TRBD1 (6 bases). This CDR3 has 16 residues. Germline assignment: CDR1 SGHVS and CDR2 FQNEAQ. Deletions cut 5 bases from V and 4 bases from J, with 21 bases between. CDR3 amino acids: CASSPHRIQGRYEQYF. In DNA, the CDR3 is TGTGCCAGCAGCCCACACCGGATACAGGGTCGGTACGAGCAGTACTTC.

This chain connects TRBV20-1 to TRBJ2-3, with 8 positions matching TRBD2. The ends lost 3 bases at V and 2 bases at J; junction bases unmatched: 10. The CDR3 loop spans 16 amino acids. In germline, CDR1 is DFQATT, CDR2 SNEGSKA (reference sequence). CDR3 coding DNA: TGCAGTGCTAGTGTGGGTGGCGGGGGGTCCACAGATACGCAGTATTTT. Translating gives CSASVGGGGSTDTQYF.

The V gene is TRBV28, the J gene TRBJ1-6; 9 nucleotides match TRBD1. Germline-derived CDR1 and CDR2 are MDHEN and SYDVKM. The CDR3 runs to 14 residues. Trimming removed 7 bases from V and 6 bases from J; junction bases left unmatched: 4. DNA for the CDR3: TGTGCCAGCATCTTGACAGGGGGTAATTCACCCCTCCACTTT. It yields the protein CASILTGGNSPLHF.

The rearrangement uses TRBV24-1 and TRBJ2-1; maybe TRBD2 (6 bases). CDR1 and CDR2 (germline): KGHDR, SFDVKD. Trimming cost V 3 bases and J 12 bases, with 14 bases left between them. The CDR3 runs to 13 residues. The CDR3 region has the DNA TGTGCCACCAGTGATCTGAGCGGGTGGGCGCAGTTCTTC. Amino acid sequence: CATSDLSGWAQFF.

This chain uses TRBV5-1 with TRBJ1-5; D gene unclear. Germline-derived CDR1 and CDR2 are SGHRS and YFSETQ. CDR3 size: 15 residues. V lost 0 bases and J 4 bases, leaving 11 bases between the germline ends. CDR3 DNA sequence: TGCGCCAGCAGCTTGGCCGGAGACTATAATCAGCCCCAGCATTTT. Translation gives CASSLAGDYNQPQHF.

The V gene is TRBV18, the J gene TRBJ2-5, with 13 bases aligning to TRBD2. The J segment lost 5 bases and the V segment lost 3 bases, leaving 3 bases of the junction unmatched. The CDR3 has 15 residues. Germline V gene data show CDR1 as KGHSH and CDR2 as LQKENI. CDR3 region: CASSPGLAGEETQYF. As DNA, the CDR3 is TGTGCCAGCTCACCCGGACTAGCGGGGGAGGAGACCCAGTACTTC.